Each of the 25 T cell receptor beta chains below was sequenced from the same sample in a study of T cell repertoires in ileal Crohn's disease. Sequenced by immunoSEQ multiplex PCR; TCRdb stores in-frame clones only, minus some. In the table there are 55,000 to 65,000 clones, 85% to 90% of which are singletons. As for time point: neoterminal ileum biopsy at postoperative endoscopy, about 6 months after surgery. The sequenced material came from ileal tissue. The receptors here all came from an adult with Crohn's disease.

This sequence joins TRBV4-3 and TRBJ2-7, with 7 positions matching TRBD1. Germline CDR1 and CDR2: LGHNA and YSLEER. The CDR3 has 15 amino acids. V shed 1 base and J 1 base; nucleotides not matched to a gene: 4. The CDR3 bases are TGCGCCAGCAGCCAAGCGATGGGACAGTCCTACGAGCAGTACTTC. This codes for CASSQAMGQSYEQYF.

The chain links TRBV19 to TRBJ1-4, with D maybe TRBD1 (5 bases). This CDR3 has 13 residues. V lost 4 bases, J lost 8 bases, and 11 bases lay in between. Germline V lookup: CDR1 LNHDA, CDR2 SQIVND (reference sequence). CDR3 nucleotide sequence: TGTGCCAGTAGTAAGGGGTGGCGGGAAAAACTGTTTTTT. This encodes CASSKGWREKLFF.

Comments on this clone: The junction and the germline gene differ at one end; a read error may be behind it. The V call is TRBV11-2, the J call TRBJ1-6, with unresolved D. The length of the CDR3 is 15 residues. CDR1 SGHAT and CDR2 FQNNGV come from the germline V gene. The CDR3 sequence is CASRLVGRGNSPLHF. CDR3 DNA: TGTGCCAGCAGATTAGTCGGCCGGGGTAATTCACCCCTCCACTTT.

The chain combines TRBV6-5 with TRBJ2-2; no clear D gene. This CDR3 contains 14 residues. The germline gives CDR1 MNHEY, CDR2 SVGAGI. V was trimmed by 3 bases and J by 0 bases, leaving 5 bases between them. CDR3 nucleotides: TGTGCCAGCAGTTATAATCCGAACACCGGGGAGCTGTTTTTT. It yields the protein CASSYNPNTGELFF.

The chain has TRBV9 and TRBJ1-1; D unresolved. Deletions cut 4 bases from V and 2 bases from J, with 12 bases between. CDR1 and CDR2 from the germline V gene are SGDLS and YYNGEE. This CDR3 comprises 14 residues. The CDR3 DNA sequence: TGTGCCAGCAGCTTTAAATCTATTAACACTGAAGCTTTCTTT. Translating it yields CASSFKSINTEAFF.

V is TRBV12-5 and J is TRBJ1-5; no clear D gene. The CDR3 contains 14 residues. Trimming shortened V by 6 bases and J by 6 bases, and 15 bases separated the two germline ends. The germline V gene has CDR1 LGHNT and CDR2 FRNRAP. In DNA form, the CDR3 reads TGTGCTAGTGGACACGGGAGAGTTCCTCAGCCCCAGCATTTT. This translates into CASGHGRVPQPQHF.

The chain links TRBV9 to TRBJ1-1; D remains unclear. The germline CDR1 and CDR2 sequences are SGDLS and YYNGEE. The CDR3 runs to 13 residues. V was shortened by 3 bases and J by 1 base, with 7 bases between the two germline ends. Written as DNA, the CDR3 is TGTGCCAGCAGCGCCGGTTGGAACACTGAAGCTTTCTTT. Its protein product is CASSAGWNTEAFF.

This sequence joins TRBV5-6 and TRBJ1-5; tentative D call: TRBD1 (5 bases). The CDR3 totals 18 residues. The germline gives CDR1 SGHDT, CDR2 YYEEEE. Trimming left V 1 base short and J 2 bases short, with 19 bases between. CDR3 coding DNA: TGTGCCAGCAGCTTGTATTCATACGGGGGGATCGGCAATCAGCCCCAGCATTTT. It encodes CASSLYSYGGIGNQPQHF. The whole variable domain, remainder taken from reference TRBV5-6 and TRBJ1-5, is DAGVTQSPTHLIKTRGQQVTLRCSPKSGHDTVSWYQQALGQGPQFIFQYYEEEERQRGNFPDRFSGHQFPNYSSELNVNALLLGDSALYLCASSLYSYGGIGNQPQHFGDGTRLSIL.

This chain links TRBV5-5 with TRBJ2-3, with 10 bases fitting TRBD2. The germline gives CDR1 SGHKS, CDR2 YYEKEE (reference sequence). The CDR3 runs 17 residues. V was pared by 0 bases and J by 3 bases, with 7 bases of the junction left unmatched. The CDR3 nucleotides read TGTGCCAGCAGCTTGGATCCTAGCGGGGGCTTTACAGATACGCAGTATTTT. Residues: CASSLDPSGGFTDTQYF.

The chain carries TRBV18 and TRBJ1-1; D possibly corresponds to TRBD1 (5 bases). The germline V and J ends were trimmed by 3 bases and 7 bases, with 9 bases remaining between them. Germline V gene lookup returns CDR1 KGHSH and CDR2 LQKENI. The CDR3 covers 12 residues. CDR3 amino acids: CASSPQGLEAFF. The CDR3 nucleotides are TGTGCCAGCTCACCTCAGGGACTTGAAGCTTTCTTT.

The rearrangement uses TRBV5-4 and TRBJ2-4; TRBD2 might be the D (5 bases). CDR3 length equals 16 residues. Germline CDR1 is SGHNT and CDR2 is YYREEE (reference sequence). With 4 bases removed from V and 2 bases from J, the gap between germline ends came to 16 bases. CDR3 nucleotides: TGTGCCAGCAGCCTCCAAACCGGGGTAACCAAAAACATTCAGTACTTC. Translated, it gives CASSLQTGVTKNIQYF.

V usage is TRBV5-6 and J usage is TRBJ1-1, with 7 bases identical to TRBD1. This CDR3 region has 16 residues. Germline V gene sequence: CDR1 SGHDT, CDR2 YYEEEE. The junction had 12 bases not matched to a gene; V was cut back by 3 bases and J by 4 bases. The chain's CDR3 is CASSSEVKTGVTEAFF. In DNA form, the CDR3 reads TGTGCCAGCAGCTCCGAGGTCAAAACAGGGGTCACTGAAGCTTTCTTT.

This sequence joins TRBV6-1 and TRBJ1-6; D gene unclear. Between the trimmed V and J ends, which lost 7 bases and 10 bases, there was a span of 17 bases. In germline, CDR1 is MNHNS, CDR2 SASEGT. The CDR3 runs 14 residues. CDR3 protein: CASTKLQTTSPLHF. The CDR3 DNA is TGTGCCAGCACAAAGCTCCAGACAACATCACCCCTCCACTTT.

The gene calls are TRBV2 and TRBJ2-7; D perhaps matches TRBD1 (5 bases). V was shortened by 0 bases and J by 0 bases, with 15 bases between the two germline ends. The CDR3 is 17 amino acids. Germline V gene data show CDR1 as SNHLY and CDR2 as FYNNEI. The CDR3: CASSEAVLVGVSYEQYF. CDR3 nucleotide sequence: TGTGCCAGCAGTGAAGCGGTTCTGGTAGGGGTCTCCTACGAGCAGTACTTC.

The chain links TRBV9 to TRBJ2-3, with D uncertain. The CDR3 consists of 12 residues. V was trimmed by 0 bases and J by 3 bases, leaving 2 bases between them. CDR1 and CDR2 from the germline V gene are SGDLS and YYNGEE. The CDR3 DNA is TGTGCCAGCAGCGTAGCTACAGATACGCAGTATTTT. Its protein is CASSVATDTQYF.

The chain employs TRBV7-2 and TRBJ1-1, with TRBD1 matching over 7 bases. Trimming removed 3 bases from V and 2 bases from J; junction bases left unmatched: 6. This CDR3 has 15 residues. Looked up from germline, CDR1 is SGHTA and CDR2 is FQGNSA. CDR3 protein: CASSFLRQGNTEAFF. The CDR3 nucleotides are TGTGCCAGCAGCTTTCTCCGACAGGGAAACACTGAAGCTTTCTTT. Supplemented by reference TRBV7-2 and TRBJ1-1, the full variable domain reads GAGVSQSPSNKVTEKGKDVELRCDPISGHTALYWYRQSLGQGLEFLIYFQGNSAPDKSGLPSDRFSAERTGGSVSTLTIQRTQQEDSAVYLCASSFLRQGNTEAFFGQGTRLTVV.

The chain is built from TRBV6-5 and TRBJ1-2; TRBD1 might be the D (6 bases). CDR1 is MNHEY, CDR2 SVGAGI, per germline. This CDR3 spans 13 amino acids. V was clipped by 2 bases and J by 2 bases, with 6 bases between them. The CDR3 loop reads CASSYGTNYGYTF. CDR3 sequence (DNA): TGTGCCAGCAGTTACGGGACAAACTATGGCTACACCTTC.

This chain connects TRBV28 to TRBJ1-4; 9 bases are shared with TRBD1. CDR3 length: 12 amino acids. The J segment lost 13 bases and the V segment lost 3 bases, leaving 3 bases of the junction unmatched. The germline CDR1 and CDR2 sequences are MDHEN and SYDVKM. The chain's CDR3 is CASSFGTGRLFF. The CDR3 bases are TGTGCCAGCAGTTTCGGGACAGGGAGACTGTTTTTT.

This rearrangement joins TRBV7-2 to TRBJ2-3; 13 bases match TRBD2. J lost 4 bases, V lost 4 bases, and 5 bases had no gene match. The CDR3 loop spans 16 amino acids. Germline V lookup: CDR1 SGHTA, CDR2 FQGNSA. As DNA, the CDR3 is TGTGCCAGCAGCTCTTGGACTAGCGGGAGTTCAGATACGCAGTATTTT. Translating gives CASSSWTSGSSDTQYF.

This CDR3 reads CSKTGYTEAFF. CDR3 DNA: TGCAGTAAGACAGGATACACTGAAGCTTTCTTT. The gene calls are TRBV20-1 and TRBJ1-1; tentatively, D is TRBD1 (6 bases). The germline V and J ends were trimmed by 8 bases and 3 bases, with 10 bases remaining between them. CDR3 length: 11 amino acids. CDR1 is DFQATT, CDR2 SNEGSKA, per germline (reference sequence).

The chain is built from TRBV27 and TRBJ1-6; TRBD1 might be the D (5 bases). Germline loops: CDR1 MNHEY, CDR2 SMNVEV (reference sequence). CDR3 size: 14 residues. V was trimmed by 4 bases and J by 7 bases, leaving 11 bases between them. The CDR3 loop reads CASSSGDRNSPLHF. DNA of the CDR3: TGTGCCAGCAGTTCCGGAGACAGAAATTCACCCCTCCACTTT.

V gene TRBV19 combines with J gene TRBJ2-7, with D unclear. V shed 4 bases and J shed 0 bases, with 13 bases lying between them. The CDR3 runs 15 residues. Per germline, CDR1 LNHDA and CDR2 SQIVND (reference sequence). The CDR3 sequence is CASSKSQTGSYEQYF. As DNA, the CDR3 is TGTGCCAGTAGTAAATCGCAGACGGGCTCCTACGAGCAGTACTTC.

The chain links TRBV12-5 to TRBJ1-5, with 12 bases identical to TRBD1. Germline assignment: CDR1 LGHNT and CDR2 FRNRAP. The CDR3 runs to 17 residues. With 5 bases clipped from V and 2 bases from J, the junction kept 7 bases outside the gene matches. The CDR3 reads CASGPGQGAEGNQPQHF. In nucleotides, the CDR3 is TGTGCTAGTGGTCCGGGACAGGGGGCGGAGGGCAATCAGCCCCAGCATTTT.

V usage is TRBV7-8 and J usage is TRBJ1-5, with 7 bases aligning to TRBD1. The junction had 5 bases not matched to a gene; V was cut back by 5 bases and J by 1 base. This CDR3 spans 15 amino acids. From germline, CDR1 is SGHVS and CDR2 FQNEAQ. CDR3 protein: CASSTTQGSNQPQHF. Written as DNA, the CDR3 is TGTGCCAGCAGCACGACACAGGGGAGCAATCAGCCCCAGCATTTT. Based on the CDR3 plus reference TRBV7-8 and TRBJ1-5, the full variable domain is GAGVSQSPRYKVAKRGQDVALRCDPISGHVSLFWYQQALGQGPEFLTYFQNEAQLDKSGLPSDRFFAERPEGSVSTLKIQRTQQEDSAVYLCASSTTQGSNQPQHFGDGTRLSIL.

The J gene is TRBJ1-5, the V gene TRBV6-6; tentatively, D is TRBD1 (6 bases). V lost 6 bases and J 4 bases, leaving 13 bases between the germline ends. This CDR3 contains 14 residues. The germline gives CDR1 MNHNY, CDR2 SVGAGI (reference sequence). The CDR3 here is CASRRGNENQPQHF. CDR3 bases: TGTGCCAGCAGGAGGGGGAATGAGAATCAGCCCCAGCATTTT.